The rows below give T cell receptor beta chains drawn from one sample of a study of T cells in Graves' hyperthyroidism and ophthalmopathy. TCRdb fed the multiplex PCR reads into MiXCR, producing one record per CDR3 protein. The data show under 400,000 distinct CDR3 sequences, 20% to 30% seen once. The sequencing input was blood. The receptors here all came from a man in his forties or fifties with Graves' hyperthyroidism. The CDR3 runs from the conserved cysteine through the conserved F or W. The D gene is left open where the match is weak. Clone size is given for some rows only: seen once, a few or many times, or a class if the clone is expanded.

v_call,d_call,clone_size,j_call,cdr3_aa,cdr3_nt
TRBV3-1,NA,NA,TRBJ1-1,CASSLSGRVTEAFF,TGTGCCAGCAGCCTCTCAGGAAGGGTTACTGAAGCTTTCTTT
TRBV7-2,NA,NA,TRBJ2-5,CASSPRPNQETQYF,TGTGCCAGCAGCCCCCGACCAAACCAAGAGACCCAGTACTTC
TRBV12-3/TRBV12-4,NA,few,TRBJ2-2,CASSPSLTGELFF,TGTGCCAGCAGTCCCTCTCTCACCGGGGAGCTGTTTTTT
TRBV7-2,TRBD1,many,TRBJ2-5,CASSRGGPQETQYF,TGTGCCAGCAGCAGAGGGGGCCCCCAAGAGACCCAGTACTTC
TRBV4-1,NA,NA,TRBJ2-5,CASSQEKGSQETQYF,TGCGCCAGCAGCCAAGAAAAGGGGAGTCAAGAGACCCAGTACTTC
TRBV24-1,NA,many,TRBJ1-2,CATSDNRYPISRGYTF,TGTGCCACCAGTGATAACAGGTACCCCATAAGTAGGGGCTACACCTTC
TRBV29-1,NA,NA,TRBJ2-7,CSGLSTGLEQYF,TGCAGCGGATTGAGTACCGGTCTGGAGCAGTACTTC
TRBV7-9,NA,few,TRBJ2-1,CASSLIVGVGGVKNNEQFF,TGTGCCAGCAGCTTAATAGTAGGAGTTGGCGGGGTAAAAAACAATGAGCAGTTCTTC
TRBV5-1,TRBD2,few,TRBJ2-5,CASSLDSSGSTYF,TGCGCCAGCAGCTTGGATTCTAGCGGGAGTACGTACTTC
TRBV7-3,NA,NA,TRBJ1-1,CASSLGAGAGFEAFF,TGTGCCAGCAGCTTAGGCGCAGGGGCCGGTTTTGAAGCTTTCTTT
TRBV9,TRBD1,NA,TRBJ1-6,CASSVLQGAPLHF,TGTGCCAGCAGCGTACTTCAGGGGGCACCCCTCCACTTT
TRBV19,NA,NA,TRBJ2-1,CASSPSGGVGDNEQFF,TGTGCCAGTAGCCCCTCAGGAGGAGTAGGAGACAATGAGCAGTTCTTC
TRBV6-1,NA,NA,TRBJ1-5,CASKPTGNQPQHF,TGTGCCAGCAAACCAACAGGTAATCAGCCCCAGCATTTT
TRBV7-8,NA,few,TRBJ2-2,CASSLLGTMNTGELFF,TGTGCCAGCAGCCTACTAGGGACAATGAACACCGGGGAGCTGTTTTTT
TRBV19,TRBD1,NA,TRBJ2-5,CASSTLANTQGRETQYF,TGTGCCAGTAGTACACTCGCCAATACACAGGGGCGAGAGACCCAGTACTTC
TRBV20-1,NA,few,TRBJ2-7,CSASHPSSYEQYF,TGCAGTGCTAGCCACCCCTCCTCCTACGAGCAGTACTTC
TRBV29-1,TRBD2,NA,TRBJ2-3,CSVDSGLAGVTDTQYF,TGCAGCGTTGATTCCGGACTAGCGGGAGTCACAGATACGCAGTATTTT
TRBV13,NA,few,TRBJ2-7,CASKTGPSSYEQYF,TGTGCCAGCAAAACGGGACCGAGCTCCTACGAGCAGTACTTC
TRBV5-6,TRBD1,few,TRBJ2-7,CASSRGQGLTWYEQYF,TGTGCCAGCAGTCGAGGACAGGGTCTAACGTGGTACGAGCAGTACTTC
TRBV5-1,NA,NA,TRBJ1-1,CASSFSEDPEAFF,TGCGCCAGCAGCTTCTCCGAAGATCCTGAAGCTTTCTTT
TRBV19,TRBD1,NA,TRBJ2-7,CASSMRPGQGIYEQYF,TGTGCCAGTAGTATGAGACCGGGACAGGGGATCTACGAGCAGTACTTC
TRBV12-3/TRBV12-4,TRBD2,few,TRBJ2-7,CASRHSSGRWEQYF,TGTGCCAGCAGACATTCTAGCGGGAGGTGGGAGCAGTACTTC
TRBV3-1,NA,NA,TRBJ2-7,CASSHPPGGQYF,TGTGCCAGCAGCCACCCCCCCGGCGGGCAGTACTTC
TRBV3-1,NA,few,TRBJ2-7,CASSLRGPYEQYF,TGTGCCAGCAGCCTTAGAGGGCCTTACGAGCAGTACTTC
TRBV7-9,NA,NA,TRBJ2-1,CASSLVGVSYNEQFF,TGTGCCAGCAGCTTAGTAGGGGTGTCCTACAATGAGCAGTTCTTC
TRBV20-1,TRBD2,NA,TRBJ2-7,CSASLLAGDYEQYF,TGCAGTGCTAGTTTGCTAGCGGGAGACTACGAGCAGTACTTC
TRBV28,NA,NA,TRBJ2-3,CASSSGGASDTQYF,TGTGCCAGCTCCTCGGGGGGCGCGTCAGATACGCAGTATTTT
TRBV20-1,NA,NA,TRBJ2-7,CSAYPSTGGEQYF,TGCAGTGCTTACCCTTCTACAGGAGGAGAGCAGTACTTC
TRBV2,TRBD2,many,TRBJ2-3,CASRIRLAGGTDTQYF,TGTGCCAGCAGGATAAGACTAGCGGGAGGCACAGATACGCAGTATTTT
TRBV28,TRBD1,NA,TRBJ2-7,CASSFPGTAYEQYF,TGTGCCAGCAGTTTCCCCGGGACAGCCTACGAGCAGTACTTC
TRBV20-1,NA,NA,TRBJ1-4,CSASRSRNEKLFF,TGCAGTGCTAGTCGTAGTAGGAATGAAAAACTGTTTTTT
TRBV7-9,TRBD1,many,TRBJ2-7,CASSHYRGQYEQYF,TGTGCCAGCAGCCATTACAGGGGGCAATACGAGCAGTACTTC
TRBV9,NA,NA,TRBJ2-1,CASSVAGTLNEQFF,TGTGCCAGCAGCGTAGCGGGAACCCTCAATGAGCAGTTCTTC
TRBV7-7,NA,NA,TRBJ2-2,CASSPAPTGYTGELFF,TGTGCTAGCAGCCCTGCCCCTACAGGGTACACCGGGGAGCTGTTTTTT
TRBV9,TRBD1,NA,TRBJ1-1,CASSVFESGTGWLAFF,TGTGCCAGCAGCGTATTCGAGTCCGGGACAGGGTGGTTAGCTTTCTTT
TRBV7-6,NA,few,TRBJ2-7,CASSPGQFPYEQYF,TGTGCCAGCAGCCCAGGACAGTTCCCCTACGAGCAGTACTTC
TRBV11-2,TRBD2,few,TRBJ2-5,CASSFRGGGPETQYF,TGTGCCAGCAGCTTCCGGGGGGGAGGGCCGGAGACCCAGTACTTC
TRBV4-1,TRBD1,few,TRBJ2-1,CASSLSPGQGNNEQFF,TGCGCCAGCAGCCTATCCCCGGGACAGGGCAACAATGAGCAGTTCTTC
TRBV7-2,NA,NA,TRBJ2-1,CASSSPRNEQFF,TGTGCCAGCAGCTCCCCTCGGAATGAGCAGTTCTTC
TRBV6-1,NA,NA,TRBJ1-5,CASRPRGRNNQPQHF,TGTGCCAGCAGGCCTCGAGGGAGGAACAATCAGCCCCAGCATTTT
TRBV13,NA,NA,TRBJ2-3,CASSLFGGRGTDTQYF,TGTGCCAGCAGCTTATTTGGGGGTCGAGGCACAGATACGCAGTATTTT
TRBV7-2,NA,many,TRBJ2-7,CASSPTRHEQYF,TGTGCCAGCAGCCCGACTAGGCACGAGCAGTACTTC
TRBV12-3/TRBV12-4,TRBD2,NA,TRBJ2-2,CASSSGSAGELFF,TGTGCCAGCAGTAGCGGGAGCGCCGGGGAGCTGTTTTTT
TRBV11-2,NA,NA,TRBJ2-7,CASSPTGWEQYF,TGTGCCAGCAGCCCGACCGGCTGGGAGCAGTACTTC
TRBV9,NA,NA,TRBJ2-6,CASSFQDFTGANVLTF,TGTGCCAGCAGCTTTCAAGACTTCACTGGGGCCAACGTCCTGACTTTC
TRBV30,TRBD1,NA,TRBJ1-2,CAVTSTGGLHGYTF,TGTGCCGTGACGTCGACAGGGGGCTTACATGGCTACACCTTC
TRBV7-2,TRBD2,few,TRBJ2-1,CASSWAGTTFSRQFF,TGTGCCAGCAGCTGGGCCGGGACTACCTTCAGTCGGCAGTTCTTC
TRBV29-1,TRBD1,many,TRBJ1-1,CSTRQGLNTEAFF,TGCAGCACAAGACAGGGACTGAACACTGAAGCTTTCTTT
TRBV11-2,TRBD1,many,TRBJ2-1,CASSLVGGQGAASSYNEQFF,TGTGCCAGCAGCTTAGTAGGTGGCCAGGGGGCCGCTAGCTCCTACAATGAGCAGTTCTTC
TRBV6-1,TRBD1,few,TRBJ1-2,CASIQGDRRGGYTF,TGTGCCAGCATCCAAGGGGACAGGCGAGGTGGCTACACCTTC
TRBV3-1,NA,NA,TRBJ1-2,CASSQGTKGGYTF,TGTGCCAGCAGCCAAGGGACTAAGGGTGGCTACACCTTC
TRBV12-3/TRBV12-4,TRBD1,NA,TRBJ1-2,CASTPDRAPLNYGYTF,TGTGCCAGCACCCCGGACAGGGCACCCCTTAACTATGGCTACACCTTC
TRBV29-1,NA,few,TRBJ2-1,CSARRAYNEQFF,TGCAGCGCTCGTAGGGCCTACAATGAGCAGTTCTTC
TRBV7-2,TRBD2,few,TRBJ2-5,CASSLASGLAGAETQYF,TGTGCCAGCAGCTTAGCATCGGGACTAGCGGGAGCAGAGACCCAGTACTTC